The clone carrying this T cell receptor beta chain came up once. Study processing details: Estimation of nucleated cell counts was performed using reference gene primer amplification. TCRdb's copy holds only in-frame clones and misses some; the assay was immunoSEQ multiplex PCR. Clone size and the V and J calls come from that table; the DNA yielded D and trimming. The table has about 39,000 clones, 85% to 90% seen once; the top ten hold roughly three fifths. Looked up from germline, CDR1 is DFQATT and CDR2 is SNEGSKA (reference sequence). The CDR3 extends over 13 amino acids. J gave up 4 bases and V 3 bases, and 5 bases lay outside the gene matches. These data belong to a study of blood T cell repertoires in COVID-19. Study as a whole: Collection of acute and convalescent COVID-19 samples took place in the United States, Italy and Spain. T cells, B-cell-depleted T cells, or PBMCs provided the cDNA or gDNA that served as material.

Sample: peripheral blood. The origin of this receptor is a man in his 70s with acute or convalescent COVID-19. The rearrangement joins TRBV20-1 to TRBJ1-2; 7 bases are shared with TRBD1. In DNA, the CDR3 is TGCAGTGCTAGTATGTCAGGGGGCTATGGCTACACCTTC. Its translation: CSASMSGGYGYTF.